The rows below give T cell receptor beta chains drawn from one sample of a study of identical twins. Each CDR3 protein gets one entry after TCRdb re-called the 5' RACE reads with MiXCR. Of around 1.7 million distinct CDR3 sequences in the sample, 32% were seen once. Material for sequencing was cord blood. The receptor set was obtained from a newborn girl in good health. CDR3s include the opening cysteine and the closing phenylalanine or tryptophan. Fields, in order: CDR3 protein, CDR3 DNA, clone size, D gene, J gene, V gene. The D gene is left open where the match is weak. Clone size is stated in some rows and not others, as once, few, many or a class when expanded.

CDR3 protein: CATSRSTQGRIDEQFF
CDR3 DNA: TGTGCCACCAGCAGATCTACACAGGGTCGAATCGATGAGCAGTTCTTC
clone size: .
D gene: .
J gene: TRBJ2-1
V gene: TRBV15

CDR3 protein: CASRGQGVNEKLFF
CDR3 DNA: TGTGCCAGCAGGGGACAGGGGGTTAATGAAAAACTGTTTTTT
clone size: .
D gene: .
J gene: TRBJ1-4
V gene: TRBV21-1

CDR3 protein: CASSLAGARTRKANYGYTF
CDR3 DNA: TGTGCCAGCAGCTTAGCAGGGGCCCGAACTAGGAAAGCTAACTATGGCTACACCTTC
clone size: .
D gene: .
J gene: TRBJ1-2
V gene: TRBV7-9

CDR3 protein: CASSLELSTQYF
CDR3 DNA: TGCGCCAGCAGCTTGGAACTTAGTACGCAGTATTTT
clone size: .
D gene: .
J gene: TRBJ2-3
V gene: TRBV5-1

CDR3 protein: CALRPYGYTF
CDR3 DNA: TGTGCCCTCCGCCCTTATGGCTACACCTTC
clone size: few
D gene: .
J gene: TRBJ1-2
V gene: TRBV7-9

CDR3 protein: CASSWAGYEQYF
CDR3 DNA: TGTGCCAGCAGTTGGGCAGGGTACGAGCAGTACTTC
clone size: few
D gene: .
J gene: TRBJ2-7
V gene: TRBV25-1

CDR3 protein: CSAGRVGSTDTQYF
CDR3 DNA: TGCAGTGCTGGCAGGGTGGGGAGCACAGATACGCAGTATTTT
clone size: .
D gene: .
J gene: TRBJ2-3
V gene: TRBV20-1

CDR3 protein: CASSGLVLEGNQPQHF
CDR3 DNA: TGTGCCAGCAGTGGTCTCGTCCTCGAGGGCAATCAGCCCCAGCATTTT
clone size: .
D gene: .
J gene: TRBJ1-5
V gene: TRBV2

CDR3 protein: CASSIPSTGGYGYTF
CDR3 DNA: TGTGCCAGTAGTATCCCCTCGACAGGGGGCTATGGCTACACCTTC
clone size: .
D gene: TRBD1
J gene: TRBJ1-2
V gene: TRBV19

CDR3 protein: CSASTRSKETQYF
CDR3 DNA: TGCAGTGCTAGCACTAGAAGCAAAGAGACCCAGTACTTC
clone size: few
D gene: .
J gene: TRBJ2-5
V gene: TRBV20-1

CDR3 protein: CSASSRSKRETYEQFF
CDR3 DNA: TGCAGTGCTAGTTCGCGGTCTAAGCGGGAGACCTATGAGCAGTTCTTC
clone size: .
D gene: TRBD2
J gene: TRBJ2-1
V gene: TRBV20-1